This passage covers 4 T cell receptor beta chains from one sample sequenced in a study of blood T cell repertoires in COVID-19. Profiling relied on immunoSEQ multiplex PCR, and the TCRdb table lists in-frame clones only, not all of them. The sample has tens of thousands of clones; around four fifths are singletons. The sequencing sample was made of peripheral blood. Every receptor here comes from a woman in her 70s with active or convalescent COVID-19.

The chain joins TRBV28 to TRBJ2-5; D gene ambiguous. The CDR3 is 14 amino acids. The ends were cut back, 5 bases at V and 5 bases at J, with 15 bases in the middle. Germline V CDR1 and CDR2: MDHEN, SYDVKM. This CDR3 is CASSPGRIEETQYF. The CDR3 coding sequence is TGTGCCAGCAGTCCCGGTCGTATCGAGGAGACCCAGTACTTC.

The chain couples TRBV4-3 to TRBJ2-7; D may be TRBD2 (6 bases). Between the trimmed V and J ends, which lost 0 bases and 5 bases, there was a span of 29 bases. Germline lookup yields CDR1 LGHNA and CDR2 YSLEER. This CDR3 is built from 20 residues. The CDR3: CASSQDLPRDSGRGSNEQYF. In DNA form, the CDR3 reads TGCGCCAGCAGCCAAGACCTACCAAGGGACTCAGGGAGAGGTTCGAACGAGCAGTACTTC.

The chain couples TRBV18 to TRBJ2-5; 9 nucleotides agree with TRBD1. Germline V gene lookup returns CDR1 KGHSH and CDR2 LQKENI. The trim removed 1 base at V and 5 bases at J, leaving 17 bases unmatched. CDR3 length: 19 residues. CDR3 amino acids: CASSPLAIGTGTEGETQYF. CDR3 DNA sequence: TGTGCCAGCTCACCACTGGCAATCGGGACAGGGACAGAGGGGGAGACCCAGTACTTC.

The gene calls are TRBV7-2 and TRBJ1-4, with a possible D match to TRBD1 (5 bases). This CDR3 has 15 residues. The ends were cut back, 1 base at V and 2 bases at J, with 8 bases in the middle. Germline V gene sequence: CDR1 SGHTA, CDR2 FQGNSA. CDR3 DNA sequence: TGTGCCAGCAGCTTAGGCAGGGTGACTAATGAAAAACTGTTTTTT. Translated, it gives CASSLGRVTNEKLFF.